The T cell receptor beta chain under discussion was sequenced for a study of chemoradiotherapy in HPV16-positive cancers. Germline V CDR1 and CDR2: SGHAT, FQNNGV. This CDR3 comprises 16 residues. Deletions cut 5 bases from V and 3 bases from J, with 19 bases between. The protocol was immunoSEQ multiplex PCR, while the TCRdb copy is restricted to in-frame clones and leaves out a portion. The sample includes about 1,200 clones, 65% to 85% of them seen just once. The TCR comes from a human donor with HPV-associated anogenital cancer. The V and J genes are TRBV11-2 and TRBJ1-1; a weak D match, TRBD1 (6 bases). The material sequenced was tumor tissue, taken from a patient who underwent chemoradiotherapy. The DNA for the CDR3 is TGTGCCAGCAGCGTATCGCAGGGGAGTTGGTACACTGAAGCTTTCTTT. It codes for CASSVSQGSWYTEAFF.